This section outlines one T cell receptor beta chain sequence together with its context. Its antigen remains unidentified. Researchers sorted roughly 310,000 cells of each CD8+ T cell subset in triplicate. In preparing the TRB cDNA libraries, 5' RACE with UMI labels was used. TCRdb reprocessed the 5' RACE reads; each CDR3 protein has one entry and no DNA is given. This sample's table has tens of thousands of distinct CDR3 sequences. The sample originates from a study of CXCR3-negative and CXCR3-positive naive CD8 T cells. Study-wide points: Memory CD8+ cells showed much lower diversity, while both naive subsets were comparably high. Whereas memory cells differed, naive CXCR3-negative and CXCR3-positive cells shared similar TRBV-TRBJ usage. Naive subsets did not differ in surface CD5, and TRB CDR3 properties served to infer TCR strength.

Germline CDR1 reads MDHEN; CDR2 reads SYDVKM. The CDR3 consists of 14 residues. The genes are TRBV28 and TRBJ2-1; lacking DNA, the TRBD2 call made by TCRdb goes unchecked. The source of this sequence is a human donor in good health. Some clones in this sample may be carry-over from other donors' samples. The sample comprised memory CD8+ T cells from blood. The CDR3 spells CASSSWGEDNEQFF.